A single sample gave rise to the 17 T cell receptor beta chains below, sequenced in a study of blood T cell repertoires in COVID-19. The table came from immunoSEQ multiplex PCR; TCRdb's copy has only in-frame clones and leaves some out. This table has some 41,000 clones, 87% appearing once. Sequenced material: peripheral blood. The origin of the receptors is a woman older than 75 with active COVID-19.

The CDR3 DNA sequence: TGTGCCACCAGTGATTTAGCGGGGAGCAATCAGCCCCAGCATTTT. This codes for CATSDLAGSNQPQHF. The rearrangement joins TRBV24-1 to TRBJ1-5, with D unresolved. In germline, CDR1 is KGHDR, CDR2 SFDVKD. The germline V and J ends were trimmed by 1 base and 1 base, with 7 bases remaining between them. CDR3 length: 15 residues.

The CDR3 nucleotides read TGTGCCAGCAGCTTAGCGTGGCGGGGGGGTCCCTCCCATGAGCAGTTCTTC. This codes for CASSLAWRGGPSHEQFF. The chain links TRBV7-9 to TRBJ2-1, with 9 bases matching TRBD2. The CDR3 has 17 amino acids. V shed 0 bases, J shed 8 bases, and the junction held 11 bases outside the gene matches. The germline CDR1 and CDR2 sequences are SEHNR and FQNEAQ (reference sequence).

This chain links TRBV10-2 with TRBJ2-1; TRBD2 matches 8 bases. The germline V gene encodes CDR1 WSHSY and CDR2 SAAADI. This CDR3 is built from 13 residues. With V trimmed by 7 bases and J by 13 bases, 12 bases remained unmatched. CDR3 region: CASTPGAGGGQFF. The CDR3, as DNA: TGCGCCAGCACACCTGGGGCGGGGGGCGGACAGTTCTTC.

The chain uses TRBV19 and TRBJ1-1; maybe TRBD1 (6 bases). CDR3 length equals 14 residues. Trimming took off 7 bases at V and 4 bases at J, with 16 bases between the two ends. Looked up from germline, CDR1 is LNHDA and CDR2 is SQIVND (reference sequence). The CDR3 DNA sequence: TGTGCCAGTATGAACGGCAGGGGCGGCACTGAAGCTTTCTTT. It yields the protein CASMNGRGGTEAFF.

This chain uses TRBV2 with TRBJ1-1; D uncertain. V gave up 8 bases and J gave up 3 bases, with 13 bases separating them. The CDR3 extends over 13 amino acids. CDR1 is SNHLY, CDR2 FYNNEI, per germline. This CDR3 reads CASSTTGYTEAFF. CDR3 nucleotides: TGTGCCAGCTCCACGACGGGATACACTGAAGCTTTCTTT.

The chain employs TRBV6-6 and TRBJ1-5; D ambiguous. CDR1 is MNHNY and CDR2 is SVGAGI in the germline V gene (reference sequence). CDR3 length: 15 residues. V shed 2 bases and J shed 0 bases, with 8 bases lying between them. Here the CDR3 DNA reads TGTGCCAGCAGTTACGAAGCTTCTAGCAATCAGCCCCAGCATTTT. Its translation: CASSYEASSNQPQHF.

The rearrangement links TRBV11-2 to TRBJ2-1; D is possibly TRBD1 (7 bases). Germline V gene lookup returns CDR1 SGHAT and CDR2 FQNNGV. The CDR3 is 14 residues long. V was clipped by 5 bases and J by 4 bases, with 12 bases between them. This CDR3 is CASSQGGQYNEQFF. In DNA, the CDR3 is TGTGCCAGCAGCCAGGGGGGACAGTACAATGAGCAGTTCTTC.

V usage is TRBV4-3 and J usage is TRBJ1-4; unclear D gene. Trimming took off 1 base at V and 0 bases at J, with 6 bases between the two ends. The CDR3 loop spans 15 amino acids. Germline-derived CDR1 and CDR2 are LGHNA and YSLEER. Here the CDR3 reads CASSQALATNEKLFF. The DNA of the CDR3 is TGCGCCAGCAGCCAAGCTTTAGCAACTAATGAAAAACTGTTTTTT.

This rearrangement joins TRBV6-2 or TRBV6-3 to TRBJ2-1; 9 nucleotides line up with TRBD1. The CDR3 length is 18 residues. V lost 5 bases and J lost 0; bases outside the gene matches: 11. CDR1 and CDR2 (germline): MNHEY, SVGEGT. The CDR3 loop reads CASSTDRGSLSSYNEQFF. CDR3 bases: TGTGCCAGCAGTACGGACAGGGGTTCTTTAAGCTCCTACAATGAGCAGTTCTTC.

The chain has TRBV4-2 and TRBJ1-3; TRBD1 agrees at 10 bases. The junction had 7 bases not matched to a gene; V was cut back by 5 bases and J by 0 bases. CDR1 is LGHNA and CDR2 is YNFKEQ in the germline V gene. The CDR3 loop spans 17 amino acids. CDR3 region: CASSKDRGTLSGNTIYF. In DNA, the CDR3 is TGTGCCAGCAGCAAGGACAGGGGGACTCTCTCTGGAAACACCATATATTTT.

The table lists this clone with a count of one. Within the sample, other DNA sequences also encode this same CDR3. The chain has TRBV5-6 and TRBJ1-1, with 9 bases aligning to TRBD1. Germline CDR1 is SGHDT and CDR2 is YYEEEE. V lost 4 bases, J lost 0 bases, and 13 bases stayed unmatched. The CDR3 loop spans 18 amino acids. The CDR3 region is CASSRDRDFFRMNTEAFF. The CDR3 coding sequence is TGTGCCAGCAGCCGGGACAGGGATTTCTTCAGAATGAACACTGAAGCTTTCTTT.

The V gene is TRBV2, the J gene TRBJ2-1, with 10 nucleotides matching TRBD2. Germline V gene sequence: CDR1 SNHLY, CDR2 FYNNEI. Trimming cost V 2 bases and J 8 bases; bases outside gene matches: 6. The CDR3 sequence is 15 residues long. For the CDR3, the DNA is TGTGCCAGCAGTGAAAGGGCACTAGCGGGGCATGAGCAGTTCTTC. Translated: CASSERALAGHEQFF.

This clone is medium-sized. The J gene is TRBJ1-1, the V gene TRBV19; 7 nucleotides align to TRBD1. Trimming took 7 bases from V and 0 from J; bases not matched to a gene: 5. Germline-derived CDR1 and CDR2 are LNHDA and SQIVND (reference sequence). The length of the CDR3 is 14 residues. This CDR3 reads CASTETGMNTEAFF. CDR3 coding DNA: TGTGCCAGTACCGAGACAGGGATGAACACTGAAGCTTTCTTT. Looking up the rest from reference TRBV19 and TRBJ1-1 gives the full variable domain: DGGITQSPKYLFRKEGQNVTLSCEQNLNHDAMYWYRQDPGQGLRLIYYSQIVNDFQKGDIAEGYSVSREKKESFPLTVTSAQKNPTAFYLCASTETGMNTEAFFGQGTRLTVV.

The V gene is TRBV28, the J gene TRBJ1-3; no reliable D call. V dropped 4 bases and J dropped 2 bases, with 12 bases sitting between them. The germline gives CDR1 MDHEN, CDR2 SYDVKM. The CDR3 length is 15 residues. The CDR3, as DNA: TGTGCCAGCAGTTCCCGATCAGGTGCTGGAAACACCATATATTTT. Its protein product is CASSSRSGAGNTIYF.

The chain has TRBV15 and TRBJ2-7; possibly TRBD1 for D (5 bases). This CDR3 spans 13 amino acids. With 4 bases removed from V and 7 bases from J, the gap between germline ends came to 14 bases. Germline V gene data show CDR1 as LNHNV and CDR2 as YYDKDF (reference sequence). Written as DNA, the CDR3 is TGTGCCACCAGCATGGTATTCGCAGGGGAGCAGTACTTC. The encoded protein is CATSMVFAGEQYF.

The chain couples TRBV7-3 to TRBJ2-3; TRBD2 aligns across 9 bases. Germline V CDR1 and CDR2: SGHTA, FQGTGA. The CDR3 length is 18 residues. V lost 5 bases and J lost 1; bases outside the gene matches: 13. The CDR3 DNA is TGTGCCAGCAGCCGAGCGGGGGGTAGTTCCGGTGGCACAGATACGCAGTATTTT. Translating it yields CASSRAGGSSGGTDTQYF.

A word on this clone: The junction and the germline gene differ at one end; a read error may be behind it. V gene TRBV6-2 or TRBV6-3 combines with J gene TRBJ2-6, with D possibly matching TRBD1 (5 bases). This CDR3 is built from 12 residues. Germline-derived CDR1 and CDR2 are MNHEY and SVGEGT. CDR3 loop: CASSYGGRAEAF. CDR3 DNA: TGTGCCAGCAGTTACGGCGGCAGGGCCGAGGCTTTC.